This paragraph reports one TCR beta chain. This sample is drawn from a study of blood T cell repertoires in COVID-19. This CDR3 contains 15 residues. V lost 4 bases and J lost 3; bases outside the gene matches: 5. The germline CDR1 and CDR2 sequences are SNHLY and FYNNEI. Per the study methods: Nucleated cell counts were estimated from reference gene primer amplification. The protocol was immunoSEQ multiplex PCR, while the TCRdb copy is restricted to in-frame clones and leaves out a portion. V and J calls and clone size are those listed in that table; D and trimming were worked out from the DNA. Of 200,000 to 250,000 clones in the sample, roughly nine tenths are singletons; the top ten hold around 3.2%. Self-reported history from a screening survey and questionnaire set each donor's cohort.

V usage is TRBV2 and J usage is TRBJ2-3; 9 nucleotides line up with TRBD2. The sample consisted of PBMCs or T cells enriched from blood (not recorded which). The source of this sequence is a young woman in a cohort exposed to, infected with or recovered from COVID-19 (not recorded which). DNA for the CDR3: TGTGCCAGCAGTGTAGGGCTAGCGGGGACAGATACGCAGTATTTT. Translating it yields CASSVGLAGTDTQYF. Full variable domain (missing parts from reference TRBV2 and TRBJ2-3): EPEVTQTPSHQVTQMGQEVILRCVPISNHLYFYWYRQILGQKVEFLVSFYNNEISEKSEIFDDQFSVERPDGSNFTLKIRSTKLEDSAMYFCASSVGLAGTDTQYFGPGTRLTVL.